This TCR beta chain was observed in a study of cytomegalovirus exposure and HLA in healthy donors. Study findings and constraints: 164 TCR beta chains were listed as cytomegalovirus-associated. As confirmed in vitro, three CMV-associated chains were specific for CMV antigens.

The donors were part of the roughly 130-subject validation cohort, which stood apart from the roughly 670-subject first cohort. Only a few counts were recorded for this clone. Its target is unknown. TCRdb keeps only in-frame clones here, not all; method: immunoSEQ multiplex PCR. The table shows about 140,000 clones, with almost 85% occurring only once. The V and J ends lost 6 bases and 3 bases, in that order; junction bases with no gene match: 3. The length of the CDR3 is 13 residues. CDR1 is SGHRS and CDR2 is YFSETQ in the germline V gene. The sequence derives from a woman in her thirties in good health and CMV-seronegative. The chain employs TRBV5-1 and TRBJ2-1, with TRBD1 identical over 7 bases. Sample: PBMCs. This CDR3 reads CASNWDSYNEQFF. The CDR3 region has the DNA TGCGCCAGCAATTGGGACAGCTACAATGAGCAGTTCTTC.